These T cell receptor beta chains were read from a single sample in a study of T cell responses to AZD1222 COVID-19 vaccine. Using immunoSEQ multiplex PCR, the repertoire was profiled, and TCRdb retains in-frame clones only, with some absent. The repertoire holds about 200,000 clones, around 94% seen once, with 1% to 1.5% in the top ten. The specimen comprised peripheral blood, sampled on day 0 of AZD1222 vaccination. These receptors were taken from an adult in good health. Each CDR3 is given with its conserved first and last residue. The D gene is left open where the match is weak. Clone size appears in some rows only: once, few, many, or a class for an expanded clone.

size	D	V	J	CDR3	DNA
-	TRBD1	TRBV9	TRBJ1-3	CASEGGQRTGNTIYF	TGTGCCTCGGAGGGGGGACAGCGAACTGGAAACACCATATATTTT
once	-	TRBV7-2	TRBJ2-1	CASSLEGAVYNEQFF	TGTGCCAGCAGCTTAGAAGGGGCGGTCTACAATGAGCAGTTCTTC
-	-	TRBV6-5	TRBJ1-5	CASSSLGPEWGPQHF	TGTGCCAGCAGCTCCCTGGGGCCAGAATGGGGGCCCCAGCATTTT
-	-	TRBV9	TRBJ1-6	CASSVGRGRYSPLHF	TGTGCCAGCAGCGTAGGTCGAGGGAGGTATTCACCCCTCCACTTT
-	-	TRBV7-8	TRBJ1-1	CASTRRKNTEAFF	TGTGCCAGCACCCGACGGAAGAACACTGAAGCTTTCTTT
-	-	TRBV7-9	TRBJ1-2	CASTLTALGVYGYTF	TGTGCCAGCACCCTTACAGCATTGGGTGTCTATGGCTACACCTTC
-	-	TRBV19	TRBJ1-6	CASSITGFGNSPLHF	TGTGCCAGTAGTATAACAGGGTTTGGGAATTCACCCCTCCACTTT
-	TRBD1	TRBV27	TRBJ1-1	CAAFDRGKAFF	TGTGCCGCCTTCGACAGGGGAAAAGCTTTCTTT
-	-	TRBV13	TRBJ1-5	CASTGRPAYSNQPQHF	TGTGCCAGCACCGGTCGCCCGGCTTATAGCAATCAGCCCCAGCATTTT
-	-	TRBV6-5	TRBJ2-3	CASSYGGAHTDTQYF	TGTGCCAGCAGTTACGGCGGGGCCCACACAGATACGCAGTATTTT
-	TRBD2	TRBV7-8	TRBJ2-1	CASSLSSGGDNEQFF	TGTGCCAGCAGCTTATCTAGCGGGGGGGACAATGAGCAGTTCTTC
-	-	TRBV9	TRBJ2-7	CASSSDGLTYEQYF	TGTGCCAGCAGCAGCGACGGCTTAACCTACGAGCAGTACTTC
-	TRBD1	TRBV6-5	TRBJ1-1	CASSSSRLQGRTEAFF	TGTGCCAGCAGTTCGAGTCGGCTACAGGGGCGTACTGAAGCTTTCTTT
once	-	TRBV18	TRBJ1-2	CASSPPIRELANYGYTF	TGTGCCAGCTCACCACCGATCAGGGAATTAGCTAACTATGGCTACACCTTC
-	TRBD1	TRBV19	TRBJ1-4	CASSLQGMREKLFF	TGTGCCAGTAGTTTACAGGGGATGCGGGAAAAACTGTTTTTT
-	-	TRBV5-1	TRBJ1-4	CASSTTATTNEKLFF	TGCGCCAGCAGCACCACCGCGACAACTAATGAAAAACTGTTTTTT
-	TRBD1	TRBV30	TRBJ1-5	CAAGQNQPQHF	TGTGCCGCGGGACAGAATCAGCCCCAGCATTTT
-	-	TRBV6-5	TRBJ1-1	CASSYSARVEAFF	TGTGCCAGCAGTTACTCCGCCCGGGTGGAAGCTTTCTTT
-	-	TRBV12-3/TRBV12-4	TRBJ1-2	CASSFSQNGYTF	TGTGCCAGCAGTTTTTCACAGAATGGCTACACCTTC